Sequencing of this TCR beta chain was carried out in a study of cytomegalovirus exposure and HLA in healthy donors. Germline V gene data show CDR1 as SNHLY and CDR2 as FYNNEI. V shed 5 bases and J shed 3 bases, with 11 bases lying between them. The CDR3 extends over 14 amino acids. Measured with immunoSEQ multiplex PCR; TCRdb has only the in-frame clones, and not every one. This table has 150,000 to 200,000 clones, about 82% appearing once. Study-level results: The investigators catalogued 150 or so TCR beta chains as cytomegalovirus-associated.

A remark on this clone: Its antigen is currently unknown.

The rearrangement joins TRBV2 to TRBJ1-5, with D possibly TRBD1 on 6 matching bases. Sequencing used PBMCs. The sequence derives from a woman aged 18-29 years in good health and CMV-seronegative. The CDR3 loop is CASSPGQFNQPQHF. The CDR3 DNA reads TGTGCCAGCAGTCCCGGACAGTTCAATCAGCCCCAGCATTTT.